The 30 T cell receptor beta chains below all came from one sample that was sequenced in a study of OX40 agonist ivuxolimab in advanced cancers. Produced via immunoSEQ multiplex PCR; TCRdb's table is partial and in-frame only. The sample records fewer than 70,000 clones, roughly 82% being singletons. This specimen consisted of CD4+ or CD8+ T cells sorted from blood, obtained in a trial of the OX40 agonist ivuxolimab. These receptors were collected from an adult with an advanced solid tumor such as melanoma, head and neck, liver or kidney cancer.

This clone was seen a single time. V gene TRBV14 combines with J gene TRBJ2-7; 11 bases are shared with TRBD1. Germline trimming cut 0 bases from V and 2 bases from J; bases unmatched to any gene: 6. Germline values: CDR1 SGHDN, CDR2 FVKESK. This CDR3 is built from 17 residues. CDR3 DNA: TGTGCCAGCAGCCAAGATCTGGGACAGGGGGGGACCTACGAGCAGTACTTC. It is translated as CASSQDLGQGGTYEQYF.

V is TRBV7-3 and J is TRBJ2-1; 13 nucleotides agree with TRBD2. V lost 1 base, J lost 10 bases, and 7 bases stayed unmatched. Germline CDR1 is SGHTA and CDR2 is FQGTGA. CDR3 length equals 16 residues. CDR3 sequence reads: CASSLNSGLAGAEQFF. CDR3 nucleotide sequence: TGTGCCAGCAGCTTAAATTCCGGACTAGCGGGAGCAGAGCAGTTCTTC.

The chain has TRBV5-1 and TRBJ2-5; D is unclear. CDR3 length: 13 residues. The germline V gene encodes CDR1 SGHRS and CDR2 YFSETQ. Deletions cut 4 bases from V and 1 base from J, with 8 bases between. CDR3 nucleotide sequence: TGCGCCAGCAGCCAAGGACCCCAAGAGACCCAGTACTTC. Protein product: CASSQGPQETQYF.

This rearrangement joins TRBV19 to TRBJ2-7; TRBD2 might be the D (5 bases). Germline V lookup: CDR1 LNHDA, CDR2 SQIVND (reference sequence). Trimming stripped 4 bases from V and 3 bases from J, with 10 bases between. The CDR3 is 13 residues long. The CDR3 bases are TGTGCCAGTAGTAACCGGGAAGGCTACGAGCAGTACTTC. Translating gives CASSNREGYEQYF.

This clone is deemed medium-sized. CDR3 sequence reads: CASSLDFDNEQFF. CDR3 DNA sequence: TGCGCCAGCAGCTTGGACTTTGACAATGAGCAGTTCTTC. The chain uses TRBV5-1 and TRBJ2-1; D gene unclear. Trimming took 0 bases from V and 5 from J, leaving 6 bases between them. This CDR3 has 13 residues. Germline CDR1 SGHRS, CDR2 YFSETQ.

The chain combines TRBV7-2 with TRBJ2-4, with D perhaps given as TRBD1 or TRBD2 (5 bases each). The V gene's germline CDR1 is SGHTA and CDR2 FQGNSA. The ends were cut back, 1 base at V and 7 bases at J, with 14 bases in the middle. The CDR3 spans 15 residues. The CDR3 region has the DNA TGTGCCAGCAGCTTAGTGGGGACCCAGGGTAACATTCAGTACTTC. Its protein is CASSLVGTQGNIQYF.

The chain links TRBV11-1 to TRBJ1-1; D uncertain. V gave up 5 bases and J gave up 9 bases, with 16 bases separating them. Germline V lookup: CDR1 SGHAT, CDR2 FQDESV (reference sequence). CDR3 size: 13 residues. The CDR3 DNA reads as TGTGCCAGCAGCCCTAGCCGAGGGTTTAAAGCTTTCTTT. Amino acid sequence: CASSPSRGFKAFF. Full variable domain (missing parts from reference TRBV11-1 and TRBJ1-1): EAEVAQSPRYKITEKSQAVAFWCDPISGHATLYWYRQILGQGPELLVQFQDESVVDDSQLPKDRFSAERLKGVDSTLKIQPAELGDSAMYLCASSPSRGFKAFFGQGTRLTVV.

The rearrangement joins TRBV19 to TRBJ2-1; 14 bases are a match to TRBD2. The V segment lost 5 bases and the J segment 4 bases; nucleotides outside the gene matches: 7. Per the germline V gene, CDR1 is LNHDA and CDR2 is SQIVND (reference sequence). The CDR3 loop spans 17 amino acids. This CDR3 reads CASSPGLAGEYYNEQFF. The CDR3 DNA sequence: TGTGCCAGTAGTCCGGGACTAGCGGGGGAATATTACAATGAGCAGTTCTTC.

This sequence joins TRBV29-1 and TRBJ2-2; 7 bases are a match to TRBD2. CDR3 size: 15 residues. Germline values: CDR1 SQVTM, CDR2 ANQGSEA. V lost 1 base, J lost 8 bases, and 10 bases stayed unmatched. CDR3 sequence: CSVEAVDSGVGELFF. In DNA form, the CDR3 reads TGCAGCGTTGAAGCCGTAGACAGCGGGGTTGGGGAGCTGTTTTTT.

The chain has TRBV7-2 and TRBJ2-7; 7 positions agree with TRBD1. Germline V CDR1 and CDR2: SGHTA, FQGNSA. V was pared by 5 bases and J by 3 bases, with 7 bases of the junction left unmatched. The CDR3 is made up of 14 amino acids. CDR3 bases: TGTGCCAGCAGCGAGACCTGGGACAGCTACGAGCAGTACTTC. It specifies CASSETWDSYEQYF.

The sample holds one count of this clone. The V call is TRBV9, the J call TRBJ2-1; 10 bases line up with TRBD1. CDR1 is SGDLS, CDR2 YYNGEE, per germline. The ends lost 0 bases at V and 7 bases at J; junction bases unmatched: 4. The CDR3 is made up of 15 amino acids. The CDR3 sequence: CASSVETGGVNEQFF. CDR3 DNA: TGTGCCAGCAGCGTAGAGACAGGGGGCGTGAATGAGCAGTTCTTC.

The CDR3 region is CASSPQGGYEQYF. The CDR3 DNA follows: TGTGCCAGCTCACCACAGGGGGGGTACGAGCAGTACTTC. The V gene is TRBV18, the J gene TRBJ2-7; TRBD2 might be the D (7 bases). V lost 1 base and J 4 bases, leaving 8 bases between the germline ends. CDR1 KGHSH and CDR2 LQKENI come from the germline V gene. The CDR3 has 13 residues.

The gene calls are TRBV14 and TRBJ2-7, with D unresolved. Germline lookup yields CDR1 SGHDN and CDR2 FVKESK. Trimming shortened V by 3 bases and J by 4 bases, and 1 base separated the two germline ends. CDR3 length: 10 amino acids. Here the CDR3 reads CASSQYEQYF. CDR3 in DNA: TGTGCCAGCAGCCAGTACGAGCAGTACTTC.

J is TRBJ2-7 and V is TRBV28; D is perhaps TRBD1 or TRBD2 (8 bases each). Trimming removed 4 bases at V and 3 bases at J, with 16 bases between. The CDR3 is 15 residues long. From germline, CDR1 is MDHEN and CDR2 SYDVKM. The CDR3 protein is CASSYTGGLVYEQYF. In DNA, the CDR3 is TGTGCCAGCAGTTATACAGGGGGACTAGTCTACGAGCAGTACTTC.

This clone was found once. The rearrangement joins TRBV5-1 to TRBJ2-5; 9 positions match TRBD2. Germline loops: CDR1 SGHRS, CDR2 YFSETQ. Germline trimming cut 1 base from V and 4 bases from J; bases unmatched to any gene: 5. This CDR3 has 15 amino acids. CDR3 bases: TGCGCCAGCAGCTTGATAGCGGGAGCAGCAGAGACCCAGTACTTC. It yields the protein CASSLIAGAAETQYF.

The chain uses TRBV5-4 and TRBJ2-7, with a tentative D call TRBD2 (7 bases). CDR1 and CDR2 (germline): SGHNT, YYREEE (reference sequence). Trimming stripped 0 bases from V and 2 bases from J, with 18 bases between. The CDR3 is made up of 17 amino acids. The CDR3 nucleotides are TGTGCCAGCAGCTTGGTTCGGGGGGCTAAGGTGGCCTACGAGCAGTACTTC. This gives the protein CASSLVRGAKVAYEQYF.

The CDR3 DNA is TGTGCCAGTAGTATTTCGTGGAAGACAGGGGGGGTGAAGACCCAGTACTTC. Translated: CASSISWKTGGVKTQYF. The genes are TRBV19 and TRBJ2-5; 9 bases align to TRBD1. After removal of 3 bases from V and 6 bases from J, the junction contained 14 bases not matched to a gene. Germline V gives CDR1 LNHDA, CDR2 SQIVND (reference sequence). CDR3 length equals 17 residues.

The chain combines TRBV19 with TRBJ2-2, with D perhaps being TRBD1 or TRBD2 (6 bases each). The germline gives CDR1 LNHDA, CDR2 SQIVND (reference sequence). Trimming shortened V by 3 bases and J by 6 bases, and 17 bases separated the two germline ends. This CDR3 region has 16 residues. The CDR3 nucleotides read TGTGCCAGTAGTATCCGATGGGGGGCAGGCGCCGGGGAGCTGTTTTTT. Its translation is CASSIRWGAGAGELFF.

As for this clone: Within the sample, other DNA sequences also encode this same CDR3. This chain uses TRBV5-1 with TRBJ1-1; 8 bases match TRBD1. With 4 bases clipped from V and 1 base from J, the junction kept 3 bases outside the gene matches. CDR3 length equals 14 residues. Germline-derived CDR1 and CDR2 are SGHRS and YFSETQ. The CDR3 sequence: CASSPGTGNTEAFF. The CDR3 bases are TGCGCCAGCAGCCCCGGGACAGGGAACACTGAAGCTTTCTTT.

The chain combines TRBV6-5 with TRBJ2-1, with 10 bases lining up with TRBD1. J lost 6 bases, V lost 7 bases, and 9 bases had no gene match. The V gene's germline CDR1 is MNHEY and CDR2 SVGAGI. The CDR3 contains 15 residues. This CDR3 reads CASNQRTGGFNEQFF. CDR3 nucleotides: TGTGCCAGCAACCAAAGGACAGGGGGATTCAATGAGCAGTTCTTC.

The DNA for the CDR3 is TGTGCCAGCAGTTACTCAATCAACACAGAGACCCAGTACTTC. Translation gives CASSYSINTETQYF. The J gene is TRBJ2-5, the V gene TRBV6-5, with D uncertain. The germline V gene has CDR1 MNHEY and CDR2 SVGAGI. The CDR3 consists of 14 residues. V was cut by 0 bases and J by 4 bases, with 9 bases left in between.

The chain uses TRBV6-6 and TRBJ1-5; no reliable D call. Germline assignment: CDR1 MNHNY and CDR2 SVGAGI (reference sequence). Trimming shortened V by 2 bases and J by 1 base, and 9 bases separated the two germline ends. CDR3 length equals 15 residues. As DNA, the CDR3 is TGTGCCAGCAGTTACCTGGGCCCGAGCAATCAGCCCCAGCATTTT. Its protein product is CASSYLGPSNQPQHF.

The rearrangement uses TRBV5-4 and TRBJ2-4; D gene unclear. From germline, CDR1 is SGHNT and CDR2 YYREEE (reference sequence). Trimming left V 2 bases short and J 2 bases short, with 8 bases between. The CDR3 spans 14 residues. CDR3 DNA: TGTGCCAGCAGCTTAAAGGGTACCAAAAACATTCAGTACTTC. Protein product: CASSLKGTKNIQYF.

The chain recombines TRBV21-1 with TRBJ2-3; the table assigns TRBD2, which was not confirmed against the DNA. TRBV21-1 is recorded as a pseudogene. This CDR3 is 18 amino acids long. CDR3 in amino acids: CASSLIQEAWVLTDTQYF. CDR3 bases: TGTGCCAGCAGTCTCATCCAAGAGGCGTGGGTGTTGACAGATACGCAGTATTTT.

This clone turned up a few times. The chain recombines TRBV5-1 with TRBJ2-3; the D is unclear. Trimming removed 1 base at V and 6 bases at J, with 3 bases between. In germline, CDR1 is SGHRS, CDR2 YFSETQ. The CDR3 is 11 residues long. The CDR3 coding sequence is TGCGCCAGCAGCTTGCGTGATACGCAGTATTTT. Translated, it gives CASSLRDTQYF.

This chain connects TRBV11-3 to TRBJ2-1, with 7 positions matching TRBD1. The junction had 2 bases not matched to a gene; V was cut back by 5 bases and J by 4 bases. In germline, CDR1 is SGHNT, CDR2 YENEEA. This CDR3 spans 13 amino acids. CDR3 DNA: TGTGCCAGCAGCGCGGACAGGTACAATGAGCAGTTCTTC. This codes for CASSADRYNEQFF.

The rearrangement links TRBV7-8 to TRBJ2-4; 11 nucleotides match TRBD2. Germline CDR1 is SGHVS and CDR2 is FQNEAQ. J lost 7 bases, V lost 1 base, and 9 bases had no gene match. The CDR3 has 17 residues. CDR3 in amino acids: CASSLEGSGRAWNIQYF. CDR3 DNA: TGTGCCAGCAGCTTAGAGGGTAGCGGGAGGGCATGGAACATTCAGTACTTC.

The chain employs TRBV7-8 and TRBJ1-1; unclear D gene. Per germline, CDR1 SGHVS and CDR2 FQNEAQ. There are 14 residues in the CDR3. The V and J ends lost 2 bases and 0 bases respectively, with 7 bases between them. DNA for the CDR3: TGTGCCAGCAGCTTATCCACCCTGAACACTGAAGCTTTCTTT. This translates into CASSLSTLNTEAFF.

The gene calls are TRBV5-1 and TRBJ2-5, with 11 bases aligning to TRBD2. The CDR3 is 15 residues long. Germline lookup yields CDR1 SGHRS and CDR2 YFSETQ. V was clipped by 4 bases and J by 2 bases; unmatched bases: 4. The CDR3 bases are TGCGCCAGCAGCACGGGGACTAGCGGACAAGAGACCCAGTACTTC. This translates into CASSTGTSGQETQYF.

This clone was seen a single time. This chain joins TRBV29-1 and TRBJ2-7; 11 nucleotides align to TRBD1. The CDR3 runs to 12 residues. The trim removed 7 bases at V and 6 bases at J, leaving 5 bases unmatched. Germline V gene data show CDR1 as SQVTM and CDR2 as ANQGSEA. The CDR3 here is CSAGTGGAEQYF. CDR3 nucleotide sequence: TGCAGCGCCGGGACAGGGGGGGCCGAGCAGTACTTC.